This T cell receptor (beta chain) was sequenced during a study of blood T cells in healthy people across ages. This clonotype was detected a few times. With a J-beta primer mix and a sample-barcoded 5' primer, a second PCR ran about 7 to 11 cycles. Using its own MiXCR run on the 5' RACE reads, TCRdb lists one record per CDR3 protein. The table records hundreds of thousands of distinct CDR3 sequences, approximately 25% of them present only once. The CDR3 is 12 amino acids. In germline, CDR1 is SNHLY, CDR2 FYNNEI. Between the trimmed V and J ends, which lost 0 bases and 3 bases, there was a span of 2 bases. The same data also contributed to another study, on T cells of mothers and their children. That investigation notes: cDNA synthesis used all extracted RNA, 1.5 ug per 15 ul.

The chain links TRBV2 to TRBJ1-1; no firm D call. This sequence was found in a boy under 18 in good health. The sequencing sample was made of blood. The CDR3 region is CASSEADTEAFF. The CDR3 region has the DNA TGTGCCAGCAGTGAAGCCGACACTGAAGCTTTCTTT.